What follows describes a single TCR beta chain. What it binds is not known. Using genomic DNA as the template, TCR beta VDJ and CDR3 profiling was carried out. TCRdb itself ran the reads through MiXCR, one entry per CDR3 protein. The table lists some 92,000 distinct CDR3 sequences, roughly two thirds of them singletons. This sample is drawn from a study of CD8+CD57+ T cells in acquired aplastic anemia. Study background: Recorded DNA amounts for sorted CD4+ and CD8+ cells had an average of around 3.5 ug. Study conclusions and caveats: Both patients and controls carried the same twenty-nine CD8+ CDR3 sequences.

Those patients picked for sequencing had displayed CD8+CD57+ cell expansion on flow cytometry. The V gene end was trimmed by 3 bases and the J gene end by 6 bases; junction bases not matched to a gene: 3. This CDR3 has 13 amino acids. Germline V lookup: CDR1 DFQATT, CDR2 SNEGSKA (reference sequence). V gene TRBV20-1 combines with J gene TRBJ2-5, with 11 bases aligning to TRBD2. The sample taken for sequencing was sorted CD4+, CD8+, or CD8+CD57+ T cells (not recorded which) from PBMCs. The sequence derives from a human donor with aplastic anemia. The CDR3 DNA reads TGCAGTGCTAGGACTAGCGGGGCCAAGACCCAGTACTTC. It encodes CSARTSGAKTQYF.